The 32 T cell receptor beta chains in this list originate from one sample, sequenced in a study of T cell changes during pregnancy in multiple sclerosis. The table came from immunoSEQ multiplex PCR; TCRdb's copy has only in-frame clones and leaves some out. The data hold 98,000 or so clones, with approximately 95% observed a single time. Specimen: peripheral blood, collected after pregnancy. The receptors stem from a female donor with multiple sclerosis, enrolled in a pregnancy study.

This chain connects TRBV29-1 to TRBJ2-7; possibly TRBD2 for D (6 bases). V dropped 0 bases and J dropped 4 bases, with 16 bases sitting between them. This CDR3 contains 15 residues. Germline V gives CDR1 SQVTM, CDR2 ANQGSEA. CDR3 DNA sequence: TGCAGCGTTGAAGATCTTGTGGCGGGAAAATACGAGCAGTACTTC. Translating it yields CSVEDLVAGKYEQYF.

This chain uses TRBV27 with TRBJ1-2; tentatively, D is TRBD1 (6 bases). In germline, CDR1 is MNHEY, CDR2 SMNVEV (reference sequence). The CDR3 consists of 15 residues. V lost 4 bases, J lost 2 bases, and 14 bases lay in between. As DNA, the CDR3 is TGTGCCAGCAGTTCCATGGGCACAGGGAACTATGGCTACACCTTC. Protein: CASSSMGTGNYGYTF.

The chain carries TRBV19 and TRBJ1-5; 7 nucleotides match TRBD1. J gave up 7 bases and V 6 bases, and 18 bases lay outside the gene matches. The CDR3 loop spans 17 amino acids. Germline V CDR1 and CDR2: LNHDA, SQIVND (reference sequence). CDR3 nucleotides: TGTGCCAGTAGGGTGTCGGGGAGCAGGGGGGTAGGGCAGCCCCAGCATTTT. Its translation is CASRVSGSRGVGQPQHF.

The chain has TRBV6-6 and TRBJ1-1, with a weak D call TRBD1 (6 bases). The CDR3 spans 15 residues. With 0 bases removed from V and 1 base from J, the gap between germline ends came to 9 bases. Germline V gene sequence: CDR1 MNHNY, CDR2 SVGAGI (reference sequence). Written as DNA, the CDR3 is TGTGCCAGCAGTTACTCGGGGGGGCGGAACACTGAAGCTTTCTTT. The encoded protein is CASSYSGGRNTEAFF.

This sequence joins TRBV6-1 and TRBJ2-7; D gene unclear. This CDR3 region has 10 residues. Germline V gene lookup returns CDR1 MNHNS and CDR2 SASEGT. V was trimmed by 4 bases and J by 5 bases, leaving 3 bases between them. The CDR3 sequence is CASSVNEQYF. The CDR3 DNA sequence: TGTGCCAGCAGTGTTAACGAGCAGTACTTC.

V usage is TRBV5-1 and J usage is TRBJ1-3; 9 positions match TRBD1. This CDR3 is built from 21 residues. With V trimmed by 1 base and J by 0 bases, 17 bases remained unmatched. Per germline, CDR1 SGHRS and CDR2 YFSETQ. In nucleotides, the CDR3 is TGCGCCAGCAGCTTGTATTCCGGACAGGGGCATATCCTCAGCTCTGGAAACACCATATATTTT. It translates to CASSLYSGQGHILSSGNTIYF. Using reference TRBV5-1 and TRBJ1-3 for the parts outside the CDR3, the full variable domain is KAGVTQTPRYLIKTRGQQVTLSCSPISGHRSVSWYQQTPGQGLQFLFEYFSETQRNKGNFPGRFSGRQFSNSRSEMNVSTLELGDSALYLCASSLYSGQGHILSSGNTIYFGEGSWLTVV.

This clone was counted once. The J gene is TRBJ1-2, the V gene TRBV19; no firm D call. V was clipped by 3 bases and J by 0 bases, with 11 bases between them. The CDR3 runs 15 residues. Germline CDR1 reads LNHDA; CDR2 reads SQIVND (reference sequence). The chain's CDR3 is CASSIAAGTNYGYTF. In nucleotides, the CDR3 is TGTGCCAGTAGTATCGCTGCCGGGACTAACTATGGCTACACCTTC.

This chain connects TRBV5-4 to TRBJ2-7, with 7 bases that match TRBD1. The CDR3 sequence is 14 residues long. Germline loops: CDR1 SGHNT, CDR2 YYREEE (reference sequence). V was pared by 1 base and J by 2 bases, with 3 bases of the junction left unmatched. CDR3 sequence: CASSLWGTAYEQYF. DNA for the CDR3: TGTGCCAGCAGCTTGTGGGGGACAGCCTACGAGCAGTACTTC.

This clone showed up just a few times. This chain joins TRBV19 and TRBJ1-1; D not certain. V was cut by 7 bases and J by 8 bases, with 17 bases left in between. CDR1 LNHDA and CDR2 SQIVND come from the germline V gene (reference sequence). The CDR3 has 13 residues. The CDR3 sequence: CASNGGLSGEAFF. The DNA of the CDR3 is TGTGCCAGTAACGGAGGCCTTTCCGGGGAAGCTTTCTTT.

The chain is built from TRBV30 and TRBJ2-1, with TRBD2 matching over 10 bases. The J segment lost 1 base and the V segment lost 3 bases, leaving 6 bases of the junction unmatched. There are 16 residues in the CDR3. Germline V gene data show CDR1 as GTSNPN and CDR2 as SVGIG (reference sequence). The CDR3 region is CAWSRSGRWSYNEQFF. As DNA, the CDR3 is TGTGCCTGGAGCCGTAGCGGGAGGTGGTCCTACAATGAGCAGTTCTTC.

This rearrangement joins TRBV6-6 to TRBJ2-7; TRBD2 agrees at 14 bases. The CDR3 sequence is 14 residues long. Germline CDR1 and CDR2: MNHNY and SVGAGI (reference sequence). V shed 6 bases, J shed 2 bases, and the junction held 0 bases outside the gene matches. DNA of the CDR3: TGTGCCAGCAGGACTAGCGGGAGGGCCTACGAGCAGTACTTC. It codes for CASRTSGRAYEQYF.

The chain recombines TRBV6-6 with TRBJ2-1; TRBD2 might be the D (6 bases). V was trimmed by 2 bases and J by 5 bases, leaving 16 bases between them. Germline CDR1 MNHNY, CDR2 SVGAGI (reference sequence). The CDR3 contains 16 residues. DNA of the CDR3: TGTGCCAGCAGTTACGGAGGGACTGTCGGGGACAATGAGCAGTTCTTC. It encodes CASSYGGTVGDNEQFF.

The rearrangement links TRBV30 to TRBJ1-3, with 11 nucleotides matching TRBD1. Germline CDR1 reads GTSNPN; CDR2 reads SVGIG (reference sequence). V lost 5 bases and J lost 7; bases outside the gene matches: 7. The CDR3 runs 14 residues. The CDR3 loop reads CAWAGTGGRNTIYF. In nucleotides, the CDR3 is TGTGCCTGGGCCGGGACAGGGGGGAGGAACACCATATATTTT.

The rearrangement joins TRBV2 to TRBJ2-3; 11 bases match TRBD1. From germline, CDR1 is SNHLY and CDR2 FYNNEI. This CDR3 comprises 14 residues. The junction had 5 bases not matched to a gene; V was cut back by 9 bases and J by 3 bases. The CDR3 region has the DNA TGTGCCAGTAACGGACAGGGGGCAACAGATACGCAGTATTTT. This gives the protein CASNGQGATDTQYF.

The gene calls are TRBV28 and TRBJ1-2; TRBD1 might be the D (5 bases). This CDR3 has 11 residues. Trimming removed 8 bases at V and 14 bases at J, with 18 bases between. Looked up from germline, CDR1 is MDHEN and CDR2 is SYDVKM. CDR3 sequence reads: CASRSGWGETF. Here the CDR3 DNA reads TGTGCCAGCCGCTCTGGGTGGGGGGAAACCTTC.

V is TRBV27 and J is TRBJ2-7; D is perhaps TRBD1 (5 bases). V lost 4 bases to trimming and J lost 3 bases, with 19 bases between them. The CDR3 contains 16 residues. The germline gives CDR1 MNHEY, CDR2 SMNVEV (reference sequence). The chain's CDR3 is CASSSLSQGPIYEQYF. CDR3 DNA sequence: TGTGCCAGCAGTTCCCTGTCCCAGGGCCCGATCTACGAGCAGTACTTC.

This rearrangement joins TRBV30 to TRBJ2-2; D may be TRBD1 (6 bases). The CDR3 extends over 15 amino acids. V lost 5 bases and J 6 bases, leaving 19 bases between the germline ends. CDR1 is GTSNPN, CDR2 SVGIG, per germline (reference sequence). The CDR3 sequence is CAWDLGQGFAGELFF. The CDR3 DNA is TGTGCCTGGGACCTAGGGCAGGGGTTTGCCGGGGAGCTGTTTTTT.

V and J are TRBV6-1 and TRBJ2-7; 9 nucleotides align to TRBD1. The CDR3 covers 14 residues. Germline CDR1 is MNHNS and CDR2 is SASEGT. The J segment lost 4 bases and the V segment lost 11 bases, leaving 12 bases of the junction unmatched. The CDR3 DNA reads TGTGCCGCGGAACCGGGACAGGGTAGGTACGAGCAGTACTTC. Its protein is CAAEPGQGRYEQYF.

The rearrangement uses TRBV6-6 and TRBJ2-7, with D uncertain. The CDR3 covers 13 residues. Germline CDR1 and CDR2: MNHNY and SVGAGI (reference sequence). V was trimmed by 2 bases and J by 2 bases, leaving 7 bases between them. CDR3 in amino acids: CASSYDFAYEQYF. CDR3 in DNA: TGTGCCAGCAGTTACGACTTCGCCTACGAGCAGTACTTC.

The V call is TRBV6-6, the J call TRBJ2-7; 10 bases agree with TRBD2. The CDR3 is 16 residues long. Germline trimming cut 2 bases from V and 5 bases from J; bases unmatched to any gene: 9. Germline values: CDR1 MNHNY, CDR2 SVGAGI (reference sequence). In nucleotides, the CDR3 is TGTGCCAGCAGTTACGGAGCGGGAGGGCCTTTGGACGAGCAGTACTTC. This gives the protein CASSYGAGGPLDEQYF.

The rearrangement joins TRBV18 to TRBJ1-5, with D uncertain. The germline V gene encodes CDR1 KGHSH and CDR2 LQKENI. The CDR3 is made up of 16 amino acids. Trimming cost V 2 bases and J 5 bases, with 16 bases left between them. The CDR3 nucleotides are TGTGCCAGCTCACCAGCAAGGAGGGCCCAATATCAGCCCCAGCATTTT. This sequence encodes CASSPARRAQYQPQHF.

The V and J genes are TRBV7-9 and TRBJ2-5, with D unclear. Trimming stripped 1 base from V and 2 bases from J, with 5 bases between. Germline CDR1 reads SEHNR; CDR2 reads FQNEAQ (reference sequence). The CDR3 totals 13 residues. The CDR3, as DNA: TGTGCCAGCAGCTTAGAACAGCAAGAGACCCAGTACTTC. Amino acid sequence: CASSLEQQETQYF.

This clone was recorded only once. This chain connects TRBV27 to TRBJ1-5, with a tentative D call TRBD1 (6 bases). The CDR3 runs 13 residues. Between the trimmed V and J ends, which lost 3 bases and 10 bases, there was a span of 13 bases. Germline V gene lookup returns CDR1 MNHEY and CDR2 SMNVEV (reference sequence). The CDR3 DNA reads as TGTGCCAGCAGTTTCTGGGAGGGGGAACCCCAGCATTTT. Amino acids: CASSFWEGEPQHF.

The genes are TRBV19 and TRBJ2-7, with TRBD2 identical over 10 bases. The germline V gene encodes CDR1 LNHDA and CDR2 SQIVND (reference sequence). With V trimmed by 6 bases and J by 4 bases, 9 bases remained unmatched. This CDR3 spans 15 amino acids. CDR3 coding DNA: TGTGCCAGTAGCGCTCTACTAGCGGGGTCGTACGAGCAGTACTTC. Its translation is CASSALLAGSYEQYF.

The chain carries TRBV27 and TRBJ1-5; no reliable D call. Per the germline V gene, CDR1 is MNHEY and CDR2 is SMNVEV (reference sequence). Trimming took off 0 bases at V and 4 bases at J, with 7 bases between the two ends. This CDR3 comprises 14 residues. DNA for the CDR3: TGTGCCAGCAGTTTATCCCAGTGGAATCAGCCCCAGCATTTT. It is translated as CASSLSQWNQPQHF.

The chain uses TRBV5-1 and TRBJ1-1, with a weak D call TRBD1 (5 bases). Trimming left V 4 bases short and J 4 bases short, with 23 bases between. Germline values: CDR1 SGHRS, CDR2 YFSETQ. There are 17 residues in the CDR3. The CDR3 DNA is TGCGCCAGCAGCCCGGATTGGGGCAGGATGGCAGGCACTGAAGCTTTCTTT. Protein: CASSPDWGRMAGTEAFF.

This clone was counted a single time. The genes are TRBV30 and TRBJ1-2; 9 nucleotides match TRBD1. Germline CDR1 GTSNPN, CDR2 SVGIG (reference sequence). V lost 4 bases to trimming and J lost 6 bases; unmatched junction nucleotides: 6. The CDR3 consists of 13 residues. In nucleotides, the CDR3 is TGTGCCTGGACAACAGGGGGCGCGGATGGCTACACCTTC. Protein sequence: CAWTTGGADGYTF.

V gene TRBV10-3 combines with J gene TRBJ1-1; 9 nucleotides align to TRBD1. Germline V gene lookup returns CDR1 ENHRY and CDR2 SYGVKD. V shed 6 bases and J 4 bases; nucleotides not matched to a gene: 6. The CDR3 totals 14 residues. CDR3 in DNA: TGTGCCATCAGGGAACAGGGGGCGACCACTGAAGCTTTCTTT. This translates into CAIREQGATTEAFF.

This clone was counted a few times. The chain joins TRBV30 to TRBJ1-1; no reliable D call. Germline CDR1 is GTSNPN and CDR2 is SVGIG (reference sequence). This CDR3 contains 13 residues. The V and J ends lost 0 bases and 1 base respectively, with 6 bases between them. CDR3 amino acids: CAWSVAGNTEAFF. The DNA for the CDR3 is TGTGCCTGGAGTGTAGCAGGGAACACTGAAGCTTTCTTT.

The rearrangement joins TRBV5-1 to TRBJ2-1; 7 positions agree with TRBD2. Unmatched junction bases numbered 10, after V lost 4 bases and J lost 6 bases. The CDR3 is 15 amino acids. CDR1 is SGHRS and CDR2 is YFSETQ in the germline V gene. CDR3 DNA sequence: TGCGCCAGCAGCACCGGACTAGTGGATGTCAATGAGCAGTTCTTC. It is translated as CASSTGLVDVNEQFF.

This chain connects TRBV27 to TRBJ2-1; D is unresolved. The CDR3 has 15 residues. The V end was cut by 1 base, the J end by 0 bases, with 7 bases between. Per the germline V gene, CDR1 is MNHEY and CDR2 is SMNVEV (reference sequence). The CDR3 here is CASSLYFHSYNEQFF. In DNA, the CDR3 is TGTGCCAGCAGTTTATACTTTCACTCCTACAATGAGCAGTTCTTC.

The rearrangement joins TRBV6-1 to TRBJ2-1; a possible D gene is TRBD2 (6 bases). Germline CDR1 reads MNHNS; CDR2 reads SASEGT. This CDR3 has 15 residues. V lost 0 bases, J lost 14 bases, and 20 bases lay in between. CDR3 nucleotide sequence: TGTGCCAGCAGTGAAGCGCGACGTGGCGGGATTCCTGAGTTCTTC. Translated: CASSEARRGGIPEFF.